This T cell receptor beta chain is drawn from a study of CD8+CD57+ T cells in acquired aplastic anemia. At the level of the study: On average, sorted CD4+ and CD8+ cells gave 3 to 4 ug of DNA. In CD4+ cells, healthy donors produced an average of approximately 11 million reads. Study-level results: Sharing between patients and controls was observed for about 27 CD8+ CDR3 sequences. Any difference that existed in CD8+ Simpson's diversity between patients and controls was not significant.

Germline CDR1 is ENHRY and CDR2 is SYGVKD. The ends lost 4 bases at V and 7 bases at J; junction bases unmatched: 7. This CDR3 region has 14 residues. Genomic DNA, serving as template, underwent TCR beta VDJ and CDR3 profiling. TCRdb fed the reads into MiXCR, producing one record per CDR3 protein. The sample carries hundreds of thousands of distinct CDR3 sequences, about two thirds recorded once. Notes on this clonotype: Its cognate antigen is unknown.

The chain carries TRBV10-3 and TRBJ1-2; 9 bases match TRBD1. Sample: sorted CD4+, CD8+, or CD8+CD57+ T cells (not recorded which) from PBMCs. This TCR was recovered from a human donor in good health, serving as a control. This chain's CDR3 is CAISAETGGFGYTF. The CDR3 region has the DNA TGTGCCATCAGTGCTGAGACAGGGGGTTTTGGCTACACCTTC.